This T cell receptor beta chain was identified in a study of shared clonotypes between healthy human individuals. Background on the study: Used for every donor were three CD4 naive, three CD4 memory, two CD8 naive and one CD8 memory plate.

This clone was picked up a small number of times. Antigen specificity is unknown. Notes on the study in general: A reduction in generation probabilities was seen for non-shared clonotypes relative to those shared by all four donors.

Only in-frame clones appear in the TCRdb table, and some are missing; sequencing was by immunoSEQ multiplex PCR. The data hold about 2.4 million clones, with 93% observed a single time. CDR3 length: 13 amino acids. CDR1 MNHEY and CDR2 SVGAGI come from the germline V gene. The germline V and J ends were trimmed by 6 bases and 8 bases, with 16 bases remaining between them. This receptor was identified in a man between 18 and 29 years old in good health. Some clones in this sample may be carry-over from other donors' samples. The chain joins TRBV6-5 to TRBJ1-1, with D possibly being TRBD1 (5 bases). What was sequenced was naive CD4+ T cells from PBMCs. Subset noted: CD45RA+ positively selected. As DNA, the CDR3 is TGTGCCAGCAGAGACAACACCGGGGGAGAAGCTTTCTTT. Amino acid sequence: CASRDNTGGEAFF.